This is a list of T cell receptor beta chains from one sample in a study of vaccination effects on CD4 cells after COVID-19. Sequencing used immunoSEQ multiplex PCR; TCRdb keeps in-frame clones, though not all of them. Of around 25,000 clones in the sample, 55% to 80% are singletons; the top ten hold 5%. These receptors have no known antigen. The sequencing used CD4+ T cells from PBMCs cultured with SARS-CoV-2 spike peptides, collected before COVID-19 vaccination. The receptor set was obtained from a human donor who received a COVID-19 vaccine. Each CDR3 is given with its conserved first and last residue.

v_gene	j_gene	CDR3aa
TRBV6-4	TRBJ1-2	CASSQEIVAGANGYTF
TRBV2	TRBJ1-5	CASSPSRRGNQPQHF
TRBV6-1	TRBJ1-2	CASSEIWTGGSGYTF
TRBV18	TRBJ1-5	CASSPSGQGRQPQHF
TRBV19	TRBJ1-1	CASSRREPTLGETTEAFF
TRBV18	TRBJ2-3	CASSPSGVIPTDTQYF
TRBV5-1	TRBJ2-5	CASSLSFRASGYQETQYF
TRBV7-9	TRBJ1-1	CASSQSGVMNTEAFF
TRBV2	TRBJ1-6	CASHGPSSYNSPLHF
TRBV28	TRBJ2-7	CASRISSWGSGRHEQYF
TRBV5-1	TRBJ2-3	CASSRTTDTQYF
TRBV5-1	TRBJ2-1	CASSLRGGYNEQFF
TRBV2	TRBJ2-3	CASKNDLAGTDTQYF
TRBV5-1	TRBJ1-1	CASRAGGLGTEAFF
TRBV9	TRBJ2-7	CASSEGSGQGSYEQYF
TRBV9	TRBJ1-2	CASSPPTRGYGYTF
TRBV6-6	TRBJ1-3	CASSLDRSSGNTIYF
TRBV7-9	TRBJ1-1	CASSLPQDIEAFF
TRBV4-1	TRBJ2-7	CASSQDPGGREQYF
TRBV7-2	TRBJ2-2	CASSLRGAGSGELFF
TRBV19	TRBJ2-1	CASSPGPLYNEQFF
TRBV5-1	TRBJ2-2	CASSLAQADGRELFF
TRBV6-5	TRBJ1-1	CASTRDSYTLTEAFF
TRBV12-3/TRBV12-4	TRBJ1-1	CASSSSAATEAFF
TRBV6-2/TRBV6-3	TRBJ2-1	CASSYARTSGRANEQFF
TRBV4-2	TRBJ2-1	CASSQEVSGGALGRGNEQFF
TRBV10-1	TRBJ2-7	CASSETYTGTVSYEQYF
TRBV3-1/TRBV3-2	TRBJ1-2	CASSQGIRPYYGYTF
TRBV6-4	TRBJ1-1	CASSESSRRTEAFF
TRBV7-2	TRBJ2-7	CASSLGTTAMGSYEQYF
TRBV11-2	TRBJ1-1	CASSLESPGAGTEAFF
TRBV4-1	TRBJ1-1	CASSQVGGTADKLNTEAFF
TRBV5-1	TRBJ1-3	CASSLAASISSGNTIYF
TRBV6-1	TRBJ2-3	CASSAAGRSPTDTQYF
TRBV3-1/TRBV3-2	TRBJ2-1	CASSQVMSSYNEQFF
TRBV14	TRBJ2-7	CASTLDLVSYEQYF
TRBV24-1	TRBJ2-2	CATSDPISGSGELFF
TRBV7-6	TRBJ2-5	CASSSPRSETQYF
TRBV9	TRBJ2-3	CASSPRQGAYTDTQYF
TRBV4-1	TRBJ1-2	CASSQDITFWGSGYTF
TRBV5-4	TRBJ2-5	CASRNRDSQETQYF
TRBV2	TRBJ2-7	CASRGHYEQYF
TRBV3-1/TRBV3-2	TRBJ2-2	CASSLIKWTSGPYTGELFF
TRBV10-2	TRBJ1-2	CASSAPRGGYTF
TRBV5-1	TRBJ2-3	CASSFLAEGADTQYF
TRBV7-9	TRBJ2-1	CASSLAGPSYNEQFF
TRBV6-5	TRBJ2-3	CASRLRGGGPDTQYF
TRBV18	TRBJ2-2	CASLPFVTGELFF
TRBV6-4	TRBJ1-5	CASSDPPGGRNSNQPQHF
TRBV29-1	TRBJ1-1	CSVGGRGGMAEAFF
TRBV7-6	TRBJ1-1	CASSLGLGGSAEAFF
TRBV6-5	TRBJ1-1	CASSYSQGFTEAFF
TRBV15	TRBJ1-4	CATSRESGTGAEKLFF
TRBV11-2	TRBJ2-4	CASSPRVGGGKNIQYF
TRBV5-1	TRBJ2-5	CASSLWSLNQETQYF
TRBV5-1	TRBJ2-7	CASSPGTKVSYEQYF
TRBV5-6	TRBJ1-2	CASSLAGESGYTF
TRBV6-6	TRBJ1-4	CASSSNTGRREKLFF
TRBV12-3/TRBV12-4	TRBJ2-2	CASSLGVAGELFF